What follows describes a single T cell receptor (beta chain). The data are from a study of radiotherapy plus CTLA-4 blockade in lung cancer. Study at large: Patients showed objective responses in about 20% of cases and disease control in roughly 31%.

Profiling relied on immunoSEQ multiplex PCR, and the TCRdb table lists in-frame clones only, not all of them. The table records some 60,000 clones, roughly 80% of them present only once. This CDR3 is built from 14 residues. CDR1 LGHNA and CDR2 YSLEER come from the germline V gene. Trimming pared 3 bases from V and 10 bases from J, leaving 16 bases between. The material sequenced was peripheral blood, taken from a patient treated with radiotherapy plus ipilimumab. The TCR was taken from a human donor with non-small cell lung cancer who had a complete response to radiotherapy plus ipilimumab. The rearrangement uses TRBV4-3 and TRBJ2-1; perhaps TRBD2 as D (7 bases). This CDR3 reads CASSHQGLAVEQFF. DNA of the CDR3: TGCGCCAGCAGCCACCAGGGGCTAGCGGTAGAGCAGTTCTTC.